This TCR beta chain was sequenced in a study of blood T cell repertoires in COVID-19. Method: immunoSEQ multiplex PCR; TCRdb's copy keeps in-frame clones and lacks some. The repertoire has 200,000 or so clones, 70% to 90% of them found once; the top ten carry about 3.3%. This receptor was identified in a man aged 55-75 years with acute or convalescent COVID-19. Sequences were obtained from peripheral blood.

CDR3 amino acids: CASSKEVLGGINEQFF. The CDR3 DNA sequence: TGTGCCAGCAGCAAGGAAGTACTAGGTGGGATCAATGAGCAGTTCTTC. V and J are TRBV5-4 and TRBJ2-1, with a tentative D call TRBD2 (5 bases). Germline V gene data show CDR1 as SGHNT and CDR2 as YYREEE (reference sequence). Trimming stripped 4 bases from V and 6 bases from J, with 20 bases between. This CDR3 spans 16 amino acids.